The next 22 T cell receptor beta chains were all read from a single sample in a study of early T cells in non-severe SARS-CoV-2 infection. TCRdb reprocessed the 5' RACE reads with MiXCR, giving one entry per CDR3 protein. Of more than 95,000 distinct CDR3 sequences listed, more than 12% are singletons. Sample: whole blood. All receptors come from an adult who was a healthcare worker with PCR-confirmed SARS-CoV-2 infection or an uninfected control (not recorded which).

This clonotype came up once. The V and J genes are TRBV7-2 and TRBJ2-6; D may be TRBD1 (5 bases). Germline CDR1 and CDR2: SGHTA and FQGNSA. There are 14 residues in the CDR3. V gave up 6 bases and J gave up 4 bases, with 10 bases separating them. For the CDR3, the DNA is TGTGCCAGCAGTTCAGGGTCAGGGGCCAACGTCCTGACTTTC. Translated, it gives CASSSGSGANVLTF.

To note about this clonotype: This may be a read error, as it is one base from a much larger clone. The J gene is TRBJ2-1, the V gene TRBV7-3; weak D call: TRBD2 (5 bases). This CDR3 is 16 amino acids long. CDR1 is SGHTA and CDR2 is FQGTGA in the germline V gene. V was shortened by 0 bases and J by 7 bases, with 16 bases between the two germline ends. CDR3 in amino acids: CASSLTGGLVENEQFF. For the CDR3, the DNA is TGTGCCAGCAGCTTAACGGGCGGACTTGTTGAAAATGAGCAGTTCTTC.

CDR3 sequence reads: CASRSAGVPTNTGELFF. CDR3 DNA: TGTGCCAGCAGATCAGCGGGGGTACCCACGAACACCGGGGAGCTGTTTTTT. The chain recombines TRBV6-1 with TRBJ2-2; 8 bases fit TRBD2. This CDR3 is built from 17 residues. The V segment lost 6 bases and the J segment 0 bases; nucleotides outside the gene matches: 9. Germline V gene sequence: CDR1 MNHNS, CDR2 SASEGT.

The rearrangement links TRBV2 to TRBJ2-2; D remains ambiguous. The CDR3 is made up of 11 amino acids. The germline V gene encodes CDR1 SNHLY and CDR2 FYNNEI. The V gene lost 6 bases and the J gene lost 8 bases, with 7 bases spanning the gap. Here the CDR3 DNA reads TGTGCCAGCAGACTTGTAGGGGAGCTGTTTTTT. It specifies CASRLVGELFF.

The CDR3: CASSLPERRATEAFF. The CDR3 DNA reads as TGTGCCAGCAGTTTACCGGAAAGAAGGGCCACTGAAGCTTTCTTT. V and J are TRBV12-3 or TRBV12-4 and TRBJ1-1; D ambiguous. This CDR3 spans 15 amino acids. The V end lost 2 bases, the J end lost 4 bases, and 14 bases lay between the germline ends.

This clonotype was found many times. The chain couples TRBV30 to TRBJ2-3, with a possible D match to TRBD1 (7 bases). The CDR3 contains 17 residues. Germline V CDR1 and CDR2: GTSNPN, SVGIG (reference sequence). V was pared by 2 bases and J by 0 bases, with 18 bases between. Here the CDR3 DNA reads TGTGCCTGGAGTACGGGGACAGCGGGCCTGAGCACAGATACGCAGTATTTT. This sequence encodes CAWSTGTAGLSTDTQYF.

The CDR3 is CASSQDDFGPRADTQYF. CDR3 coding DNA: TGCGCCAGCAGCCAAGATGATTTTGGCCCACGGGCAGATACGCAGTATTTT. V is TRBV4-1 and J is TRBJ2-3, with unresolved D. From germline, CDR1 is MGHRA and CDR2 YSYEKL. This CDR3 is built from 17 residues. Trimming removed 0 bases at V and 4 bases at J, with 17 bases between.

The chain recombines TRBV2 with TRBJ1-4; D possibly corresponds to TRBD1 (6 bases). The V end was cut by 6 bases, the J end by 4 bases, with 12 bases between. The CDR3 sequence is 14 residues long. Germline CDR1 is SNHLY and CDR2 is FYNNEI. In DNA, the CDR3 is TGTGCCAGCAGGCCGGACAGCTATAATGAAAAACTGTTTTTT. Translated: CASRPDSYNEKLFF.

This clonotype was detected many times. V is TRBV18 and J is TRBJ1-2; weak D call: TRBD1 (5 bases). Germline V gene lookup returns CDR1 KGHSH and CDR2 LQKENI. The CDR3 is 14 residues long. Deletions cut 0 bases from V and 4 bases from J, with 9 bases between. CDR3 sequence reads: CASSPPGGTYGYTF. CDR3 nucleotides: TGTGCCAGCTCACCACCGGGGGGGACCTATGGCTACACCTTC.

This clonotype was observed a handful of times. This sequence joins TRBV4-2 and TRBJ1-6; 9 positions match TRBD1. The germline gives CDR1 LGHNA, CDR2 YNFKEQ. J gave up 8 bases and V 3 bases, and 8 bases lay outside the gene matches. The CDR3 has 16 amino acids. The CDR3 DNA sequence: TGTGCCAGCAGCCATGGGACAGGGATTAGCGATTCACCCCTCCACTTT. It translates to CASSHGTGISDSPLHF.

This clonotype was counted between two and nine times. This sequence joins TRBV9 and TRBJ1-2, with D tentatively TRBD1 (5 bases). V lost 3 bases to trimming and J lost 0 bases, with 12 bases between them. The CDR3 spans 15 residues. The germline CDR1 and CDR2 sequences are SGDLS and YYNGEE. Here the CDR3 DNA reads TGTGCCAGCAGCGAAACAGGCGCTCCTAACTATGGCTACACCTTC. This codes for CASSETGAPNYGYTF.

This clonotype has more than one count but fewer than ten. This chain links TRBV7-9 with TRBJ1-4; tentative D call: TRBD1 (6 bases). The CDR3 covers 14 residues. In germline, CDR1 is SEHNR, CDR2 FQNEAQ (reference sequence). The V and J ends lost 3 bases and 8 bases respectively, with 13 bases between them. CDR3 amino acids: CASSFGGLLEKLFF. The CDR3 coding sequence is TGTGCCAGCAGCTTTGGGGGCCTACTAGAAAAACTGTTTTTT.

This clonotype has a handful of counts. The chain links TRBV7-8 to TRBJ2-3; 8 nucleotides line up with TRBD1. Trimming at V came to 1 base and at J to 3 bases, leaving 6 bases not matched to a gene. The CDR3 is 16 amino acids. CDR1 SGHVS and CDR2 FQNEAQ come from the germline V gene. This chain's CDR3 is CASSLEPQGGTDTQYF. CDR3 nucleotide sequence: TGTGCCAGCAGCTTAGAGCCACAGGGGGGAACAGATACGCAGTATTTT.

The V gene is TRBV7-9, the J gene TRBJ1-6; D is unclear. The CDR3 contains 13 residues. Germline CDR1 reads SEHNR; CDR2 reads FQNEAQ (reference sequence). V was pared by 3 bases and J by 8 bases, with 8 bases between. CDR3 sequence reads: CASSLWPDSPLHF. For the CDR3, the DNA is TGTGCCAGCAGCTTGTGGCCTGATTCACCCCTCCACTTT.

The gene calls are TRBV18 and TRBJ1-2; D is perhaps TRBD1 (5 bases). Germline assignment: CDR1 KGHSH and CDR2 LQKENI. The CDR3 length is 13 residues. Trimming left V 5 bases short and J 2 bases short, with 9 bases between. CDR3 amino acids: CASSAGDNYGYTF. The CDR3 nucleotides read TGTGCCAGCTCAGCCGGGGACAACTATGGCTACACCTTC. Full variable domain (outside the CDR3, taken from reference TRBV18 and TRBJ1-2): NAGVMQNPRHLVRRRGQEARLRCSPMKGHSHVYWYRQLPEEGLKFMVYLQKENIIDESGMPKERFSAEFPKEGPSILRIQQVVRGDSAAYFCASSAGDNYGYTFGSGTRLTVV.

This clonotype was counted between two and nine times. This chain connects TRBV4-2 to TRBJ2-7, with D maybe TRBD2 (5 bases). The CDR3 is 14 residues long. V was cut by 0 bases and J by 5 bases, with 11 bases left in between. Germline CDR1 and CDR2: LGHNA and YNFKEQ. DNA of the CDR3: TGTGCCAGCAGCCAAGAACTAGTCACGCACGAGCAGTACTTC. Its translation: CASSQELVTHEQYF.

This clonotype was counted ten times or more. The V call is TRBV6-5, the J call TRBJ1-1; weak D call: TRBD1 (6 bases). Germline-derived CDR1 and CDR2 are MNHEY and SVGAGI. The CDR3 covers 14 residues. Between the trimmed V and J ends, which lost 6 bases and 5 bases, there was a span of 16 bases. DNA for the CDR3: TGTGCCAGCAGCTACGGGGGCGGTCGGACTGAAGCTTTCTTT. It is translated as CASSYGGGRTEAFF.

The rearrangement uses TRBV6-5 and TRBJ1-6; D is unclear. CDR1 and CDR2 (germline): MNHEY, SVGAGI. Trimming pared 6 bases from V and 0 bases from J, leaving 9 bases between. The CDR3 contains 15 residues. The CDR3, as DNA: TGTGCCAGCAGCCGAACTAACTCCTATAATTCACCCCTCCACTTT. Amino acids: CASSRTNSYNSPLHF.

This clonotype has a handful of counts. V usage is TRBV6-1 and J usage is TRBJ2-3; TRBD2 matches at 9 bases. The CDR3 loop spans 17 amino acids. Unmatched junction bases numbered 15, after V lost 9 bases and J lost 2 bases. Germline loops: CDR1 MNHNS, CDR2 SASEGT. CDR3 nucleotides: TGTGCCAGTCAGAAGCGGGGGGCAGCAGTCCTCACAGATACGCAGTATTTT. This codes for CASQKRGAAVLTDTQYF.

This clonotype came up many times. The V and J genes are TRBV29-1 and TRBJ1-2; no clear D gene. This CDR3 has 11 residues. CDR1 is SQVTM, CDR2 ANQGSEA, per germline. The V end lost 0 bases, the J end lost 8 bases, and 7 bases lay between the germline ends. In nucleotides, the CDR3 is TGCAGCGTTGAAGAAGGTTACGGCTACACCTTC. Encoded protein: CSVEEGYGYTF.

In this sample, this clonotype turned up many times. The chain couples TRBV9 to TRBJ2-3; D is uncertain. CDR3 length equals 13 residues. The germline V gene has CDR1 SGDLS and CDR2 YYNGEE. V lost 1 base and J lost 3, with 6 bases in between. The CDR3 is CASSVTVTDTQYF. The CDR3 DNA reads as TGTGCCAGCAGCGTAACAGTGACAGATACGCAGTATTTT.

This clonotype was picked up a small number of times. The chain has TRBV3-1 and TRBJ2-7, with 11 nucleotides matching TRBD1. CDR1 is LGHDT, CDR2 YNNKEL, per germline (reference sequence). This CDR3 is built from 17 residues. V trimming: 0 bases; J trimming: 2 bases; junction bases outside the gene matches: 6. Here the CDR3 reads CASSQDRGDRGTYEQYF. The CDR3, as DNA: TGTGCCAGCAGCCAAGACAGGGGGGACAGGGGGACCTACGAGCAGTACTTC.